One sample yielded the 17 T cell receptor beta chains listed below, sequenced in a study of regulatory T cells in long-lasting Graves disease (dated by TCRdb to the early 2020s). The sample's time point label, decoded: newly diagnosed GD, antithyroid drugs for less than 3 months. RNA was extracted from PBMCs in TRIzol for both TCR sequencing and RNA sequencing. Library method: multiplex PCR. TCRdb shows the sequencer as Illumina HiSeq 4000. TCR beta libraries were built with iRepertoire HTBI primers and Arm-PCR amplification of CDR3 regions. Using fastp trimming at Q25 and MiXCR clonotype assembly, TCRdb reanalyzed the public sequencing data and kept in-frame beta chains. Duplicate CDR3 protein sequences are folded into a single record with the most common DNA and genes. The sample table contains about 300,000 distinct CDR3 sequences; only one count was recorded for 18% of them. The top ten clonotypes cover about 36% of the sample.

The specimen was peripheral blood mononuclear cells (PBMCs), collected at new diagnosis, from a patient treated with antithyroid drugs. The receptors shown here come from a female donor with Graves disease.

Points on this clonotype: A clone one base away is much larger, so this may be a read error. J is TRBJ2-1 and V is TRBV2, with a possible D match to TRBD2 (5 bases). Trimming left V 8 bases short and J 6 bases short, with 14 bases between. The CDR3 is 13 amino acids. Germline-derived CDR1 and CDR2 are SNHLY and FYNNEI. As DNA, the CDR3 is TGTGCCAGCGGAAGAAGCCGGGGCAATGAGCAGTTCTTC. Its translation is CASGRSRGNEQFF.

This clonotype was detected ten times or more. The chain recombines TRBV12-3 or TRBV12-4 with TRBJ2-7; 12 bases fit TRBD2. Trimming removed 6 bases from V and 3 bases from J; junction bases left unmatched: 6. The CDR3 extends over 15 amino acids. The CDR3 DNA is TGTGCCAGCAGCGCTCGACTAGCGGGAGACTACGAGCAGTACTTC. It codes for CASSARLAGDYEQYF.

This clonotype was recorded many times. The rearrangement joins TRBV12-3 or TRBV12-4 to TRBJ2-1, with D perhaps given as TRBD1 or TRBD2 (6 bases each). V was cut by 5 bases and J by 2 bases, with 16 bases left in between. The CDR3 is made up of 16 amino acids. The CDR3 protein is CASSPPGGGAYNEQFF. The CDR3 DNA sequence: TGTGCCAGCAGTCCCCCTGGGGGCGGGGCCTACAATGAGCAGTTCTTC.

V usage is TRBV6-1 and J usage is TRBJ2-5; possibly TRBD1 or TRBD2 for D (5 bases each). The CDR3 extends over 18 amino acids. Germline values: CDR1 MNHNS, CDR2 SASEGT. V was cut by 6 bases and J by 4 bases, with 27 bases left in between. The CDR3 spells CASRSHRDLTGCLETQYF. The CDR3 region has the DNA TGTGCCAGCAGGTCTCACCGGGACCTTACTGGTTGTTTAGAGACCCAGTACTTC.

This clonotype was observed many times. V usage is TRBV10-3 and J usage is TRBJ2-7, with 9 bases identical to TRBD1. The CDR3 runs to 14 residues. The V segment lost 8 bases and the J segment 4 bases; nucleotides outside the gene matches: 9. CDR1 is ENHRY, CDR2 SYGVKD, per germline. In DNA, the CDR3 is TGTGCCATCGCCGATGGGACAGGGAATTACGAGCAGTACTTC. This sequence encodes CAIADGTGNYEQYF.

The chain combines TRBV28 with TRBJ2-5, with D perhaps TRBD2 (6 bases). The CDR3 totals 16 residues. Trimming took 7 bases from V and 0 from J, leaving 18 bases between them. Germline V CDR1 and CDR2: MDHEN, SYDVKM. The CDR3 loop reads CASTVGAGRYQETQYF. As DNA, the CDR3 is TGTGCCAGCACCGTAGGGGCGGGAAGGTACCAAGAGACCCAGTACTTC.

On this clonotype itself: A clone one base away is much larger, so this may be a read error. This chain connects TRBV28 to TRBJ1-2; 9 bases match TRBD1. CDR3 length: 13 amino acids. From germline, CDR1 is MDHEN and CDR2 SYDVKM. Here the CDR3 DNA reads TGTGCCAGCAGTGGACAGGGGCGGGATGGCTGCACCTTC. The encoded protein is CASSGQGRDGCTF.

Many counts were recorded for this clonotype. V gene TRBV20-1 combines with J gene TRBJ1-1, with 7 nucleotides matching TRBD1. J gave up 4 bases and V 1 base, and 9 bases lay outside the gene matches. Germline V gives CDR1 DFQATT, CDR2 SNEGSKA (reference sequence). There are 15 residues in the CDR3. CDR3 amino acids: CSARVTKGAGTEAFF. CDR3 nucleotide sequence: TGCAGTGCTAGAGTCACCAAGGGGGCGGGCACTGAAGCTTTCTTT.

Many counts were recorded for this clonotype. The chain employs TRBV6-5 and TRBJ1-4; D is undetermined. Germline V gives CDR1 MNHEY, CDR2 SVGAGI. Trimming removed 2 bases at V and 5 bases at J, with 9 bases between. The CDR3 is 14 residues long. For the CDR3, the DNA is TGTGCCAGCAGTTACGCCCGGACGAATGAAAAACTGTTTTTT. Residues: CASSYARTNEKLFF.

In this sample, this clonotype turned up many times. V is TRBV12-3 or TRBV12-4 and J is TRBJ1-4, with TRBD1 as a possible D gene (6 bases). This CDR3 has 15 residues. V lost 6 bases and J lost 3, with 14 bases in between. CDR3 residues: CASRNTGHPNEKLFF. In DNA, the CDR3 is TGTGCCAGCAGGAATACAGGGCATCCTAATGAAAAACTGTTTTTT.

This clonotype was observed at least ten times. The V call is TRBV2, the J call TRBJ1-1, with unresolved D. V dropped 6 bases and J dropped 0 bases, with 2 bases sitting between them. This CDR3 has 11 amino acids. Germline CDR1 and CDR2: SNHLY and FYNNEI. The CDR3 coding sequence is TGTGCCAGCAGGATGAACACTGAAGCTTTCTTT. Its protein is CASRMNTEAFF.

Concerning this clonotype: This likely reflects a read error, since a far larger clone is one base away. The chain joins TRBV11-3 to TRBJ2-3; D perhaps matches TRBD2 (6 bases). Germline V gives CDR1 SGHNT, CDR2 YENEEA. The CDR3 loop spans 16 amino acids. V gave up 6 bases and J gave up 8 bases, with 24 bases separating them. The CDR3 DNA reads TGTGCCAGCAGTTTTCTGGCGTCCAGCATGGGAGGTACGCAGTATTTT. This gives the protein CASSFLASSMGGTQYF.

This rearrangement joins TRBV20-1 to TRBJ2-3; TRBD2 matches 11 bases. Germline V gene sequence: CDR1 DFQATT, CDR2 SNEGSKA (reference sequence). The V and J ends lost 0 bases and 7 bases, in that order; junction bases with no gene match: 6. There are 15 residues in the CDR3. This CDR3 is CSARDIAGGPHTQYF. As DNA, the CDR3 is TGCAGTGCTAGAGACATAGCGGGAGGGCCACATACGCAGTATTTT.

This clonotype was seen a few times. This chain uses TRBV10-2 with TRBJ2-3; TRBD1 matches 7 bases. The CDR3 has 19 amino acids. With 3 bases clipped from V and 5 bases from J, the junction kept 20 bases outside the gene matches. Germline loops: CDR1 WSHSY, CDR2 SAAADI. The DNA of the CDR3 is TGCGCCAGCAGTGAAAGTGGGCCTGTGGGGACAGCTTTCGGAGATACGCAGTATTTT. As protein: CASSESGPVGTAFGDTQYF.

CDR3 region: CASRYMNTEAFF. CDR3 DNA: TGTGCCAGTAGGTACATGAACACTGAAGCTTTCTTT. The gene calls are TRBV19 and TRBJ1-1, with no clear D. The CDR3 is made up of 12 amino acids. Germline V gene lookup returns CDR1 LNHDA and CDR2 SQIVND (reference sequence). Trimming stripped 6 bases from V and 0 bases from J, with 5 bases between.

The table lists this clonotype with many counts. J is TRBJ2-2 and V is TRBV19; weak D call: TRBD2 (6 bases). Deletions cut 5 bases from V and 5 bases from J, with 18 bases between. Germline lookup yields CDR1 LNHDA and CDR2 SQIVND (reference sequence). The CDR3 contains 16 residues. CDR3 amino acids: CASSPVAEVRTGELFF. The CDR3 DNA follows: TGTGCCAGTAGTCCCGTAGCGGAAGTAAGGACCGGGGAGCTGTTTTTT.

This clonotype was seen only a few times. V is TRBV19 and J is TRBJ2-2; 9 bases match TRBD2. The V segment lost 7 bases and the J segment 2 bases; nucleotides outside the gene matches: 14. CDR1 is LNHDA, CDR2 SQIVND, per germline (reference sequence). This CDR3 is 18 amino acids long. Here the CDR3 reads CASTEDGVAGENTGELFF. The CDR3 nucleotides read TGTGCCAGTACCGAGGACGGGGTAGCGGGAGAAAACACCGGGGAGCTGTTTTTT.